The rows below give T cell receptor beta chains drawn from one sample of a study of cytomegalovirus exposure and HLA in healthy donors. Profiling relied on immunoSEQ multiplex PCR, and the TCRdb table lists in-frame clones only, not all of them. The sample has about 180,000 clones, about 79% seen once. Sequencing was performed on PBMCs. Receptor source: a man aged 18 to 30 in good health and CMV-seronegative. CDR3s include the opening cysteine and the closing phenylalanine or tryptophan. Each record gives: J gene, V gene, D gene, clone size, CDR3 length, CDR3 DNA, CDR3 protein. A D gene is named only where the DNA matches it firmly. A row's size may be missing; if present it is once, few, many or a size class.

>TRBJ2-5|TRBV5-3|NA|NA|13
TGTGCCAGAAGCTTGGCCGTTCAAGAGACCCAGTACTTC
CARSLAVQETQYF
>TRBJ2-2|TRBV7-9|TRBD1|NA|13
TGTGCCAGCAGGACAGGGGTTGGCCGGGAGCTGTTTTTT
CASRTGVGRELFF
>TRBJ2-7|TRBV4-1|TRBD1|NA|15
TGCGCCAGCAGCCAAAACCCGGGACAGGGGATCCAGCAGTACTTC
CASSQNPGQGIQQYF
>TRBJ1-5|TRBV15|TRBD1|NA|14
TGTGCCACCTGCCCGGAAGGGGGCGGTCAGCCCCAGCATTTT
CATCPEGGGQPQHF
>TRBJ1-2|TRBV11-2|NA|NA|13
TGTGCCAGCAGCTCCCCGGGGGGATATGGCTACACCTTC
CASSSPGGYGYTF
>TRBJ2-7|TRBV5-1|NA|NA|17
TGCGCCAGCAGCTTGGCCGTGGGACGGGAGTGGTCCTACGAGCAGTACTTC
CASSLAVGREWSYEQYF
>TRBJ2-5|TRBV7-7|TRBD2|NA|15
TGTGCTAGCAGTTCTAGCGGGGGGGTACAAGAGACCCAGTACTTC
CASSSSGGVQETQYF
>TRBJ2-5|TRBV28|TRBD1|NA|16
TGTGCCAGCAGTTCTCTGGGACAGGGGGCAGGGGAGACCCAGTACTTC
CASSSLGQGAGETQYF
>TRBJ2-7|TRBV29-1|NA|NA|11
TGCAGCGTTGAACGCGGTTACGAGCAGTACTTC
CSVERGYEQYF
>TRBJ2-2|TRBV5-4|TRBD2|NA|15
TGTGCCAGCAGCCAAGGGACTAGCGACACCGGGGAGCTGTTTTTT
CASSQGTSDTGELFF
>TRBJ2-3|TRBV2|NA|NA|15
TGTGCCAGCAGTGATCGGGGTGCGAGAACAGATACGCAGTATTTT
CASSDRGARTDTQYF
>TRBJ2-1|TRBV19|NA|NA|14
TGTGCCGTCTCCGGTACGAGCTCCTACAATGAGCAGTTCTTC
CAVSGTSSYNEQFF
>TRBJ2-7|TRBV5-1|TRBD2|NA|16
TGCGCCAGCAGCTTGGGCCCGGGACTAGATGTCTACGAGCAGTACTTC
CASSLGPGLDVYEQYF
>TRBJ1-3|TRBV4-1|TRBD1|NA|18
TGCGCCAGCAGCCAAGAAAGGGGACAGATTCCCTCTGGAAACACCATATATTTT
CASSQERGQIPSGNTIYF
>TRBJ1-2|TRBV28|NA|NA|13
TGTGCCAGCAGTCCGCAGCGTGTCTATGGCTACACCTTC
CASSPQRVYGYTF
>TRBJ1-2|TRBV6-1|NA|NA|12
TGTGCCAGCAGTGAATGGGGCAGCGCCTACACCTTC
CASSEWGSAYTF
>TRBJ2-3|TRBV5-4|NA|NA|13
TGTGCCAGCAGCCGAGAGGACAGAGATACGCAGTATTTT
CASSREDRDTQYF
>TRBJ1-6|TRBV7-2|TRBD1|few|14
TGTGCCAGCAGCTTGGGACAGGGGAGTTCACCCCTCCACTTT
CASSLGQGSSPLHF
>TRBJ1-2|TRBV9|TRBD1|NA|16
TGTGCCAGCAGCCCAGCCCACAGGGGGGTTGACTATGGCTACACCTTC
CASSPAHRGVDYGYTF
>TRBJ2-7|TRBV2|TRBD1|NA|16
TGTGCCAGCAGTGAAAGGCGCAGGGGGCGTAATTACGAGCAGTACTTC
CASSERRRGRNYEQYF
>TRBJ2-7|TRBV5-1|TRBD1|NA|14
TGCGCCAGCAGCGTCCTGACAGGGGGTCACGAGCAGTACTTC
CASSVLTGGHEQYF
>TRBJ2-7|TRBV27|TRBD2|NA|19
TGTGCCAGCAGTTTTCGGAGGACTAGCGGGAGCTCCTTTGCCTACGAGCAGTACTTC
CASSFRRTSGSSFAYEQYF
>TRBJ1-3|TRBV6-5|NA|NA|15
TGTGCCAGCAGGAGGGAGGGTGTGCGTGGAAACACCATATATTTT
CASRREGVRGNTIYF
>TRBJ2-2|TRBV19|NA|NA|14
TGTGCCAGTAGTATGCTGGCATCGACCGGGGAGCTGTTTTTT
CASSMLASTGELFF
>TRBJ1-1|TRBV6-5|NA|NA|11
TGTGCCAGCCACATGAACACTGAAGCTTTCTTT
CASHMNTEAFF
>TRBJ2-7|TRBV30|NA|NA|15
TGTGCCTGGAGTGTTCCGGGACTCCCTGGCCACGAGCAGTACTTC
CAWSVPGLPGHEQYF
>TRBJ1-1|TRBV25-1|NA|few|16
TGTGCCAGCAGTGAATCTGGCAGGGAACCCTTGACTGAAGCTTTCTTT
CASSESGREPLTEAFF